The 15 T cell receptor beta chains in this list originate from one sample, sequenced in a study of blood T cell repertoires in COVID-19. Profiled with immunoSEQ multiplex PCR; TCRdb holds only in-frame clones, not every one. Found here are about 270,000 clones, 75% to 90% of them singletons; the top ten hold roughly 2.5%. The specimen was PBMCs or T cells enriched from blood (not recorded which). These receptors were obtained from a woman aged 18-29 years who had recovered from COVID-19.

Concerning this clone itself: At one end the junction does not follow the germline gene, possibly because of a read error. V gene TRBV6-5 combines with J gene TRBJ1-2; possible D gene TRBD1, 6 bases. CDR3 size: 12 residues. Germline V gene sequence: CDR1 MNHEY, CDR2 SVGAGI. The CDR3 reads CASGGRENGYTF. As DNA, the CDR3 is TGCGCGTCGGGGGGCAGGGAGAATGGCTACACCTTC.

The chain has TRBV6-5 and TRBJ2-5; TRBD2 matches at 8 bases. The CDR3 totals 15 residues. V lost 6 bases, J lost 2 bases, and 8 bases stayed unmatched. The germline V gene has CDR1 MNHEY and CDR2 SVGAGI. The CDR3: CASSLTRGGQETQYF. CDR3 sequence (DNA): TGTGCCAGCAGCCTCACTCGGGGGGGTCAAGAGACCCAGTACTTC.

The chain combines TRBV3-1 (or the pseudogene TRBV3-2) with TRBJ2-7; D is ambiguous. The germline V gene has CDR1 LGHDT and CDR2 YNNKEL (reference sequence). V lost 3 bases to trimming and J lost 0 bases, with 6 bases between them. There are 13 residues in the CDR3. CDR3 in amino acids: CASSHHSSYEQYF. In DNA form, the CDR3 reads TGTGCCAGCAGCCATCACAGCTCCTACGAGCAGTACTTC.

The chain uses TRBV20-1 and TRBJ1-6; D not certain. V lost 3 bases and J 10 bases, leaving 19 bases between the germline ends. The CDR3 sequence is 15 residues long. The germline V gene encodes CDR1 DFQATT and CDR2 SNEGSKA (reference sequence). In DNA form, the CDR3 reads TGCAGTGCTAGTACAGCCTCCTCCCCGGGGTCACCCCTCCACTTT. Amino acids: CSASTASSPGSPLHF.

The DNA for the CDR3 is TGTGCCAGCAGTAGGGGAGGGATGGAGACCCAGTACTTC. It yields the protein CASSRGGMETQYF. The chain combines TRBV28 with TRBJ2-5, with TRBD2 matching 7 bases. This CDR3 has 13 amino acids. The V segment lost 5 bases and the J segment 5 bases; nucleotides outside the gene matches: 5. The germline CDR1 and CDR2 sequences are MDHEN and SYDVKM. The full variable domain, in which reference TRBV28 and TRBJ2-5 provide the parts outside the CDR3, is DVKVTQSSRYLVKRTGEKVFLECVQDMDHENMFWYRQDPGLGLRLIYFSYDVKMKEKGDIPEGYSVSREKKERFSLILESASTNQTSMYLCASSRGGMETQYFGPGTRLLVL.

The rearrangement uses TRBV7-2 and TRBJ1-6, with a tentative D call TRBD1 (6 bases). Germline-derived CDR1 and CDR2 are SGHTA and FQGNSA. CDR3 length: 14 residues. Trimming removed 5 bases from V and 9 bases from J, with 14 bases in between. CDR3 sequence: CASSTGTLSSPLHF. The DNA of the CDR3 is TGTGCCAGCAGCACCGGGACACTAAGTTCACCCCTCCACTTT.

This sequence joins TRBV11-2 and TRBJ2-1, with TRBD2 as a possible D gene (7 bases). This CDR3 has 15 residues. The germline CDR1 and CDR2 sequences are SGHAT and FQNNGV. The V gene lost 7 bases and the J gene lost 7 bases, with 20 bases spanning the gap. The CDR3 protein is CASTVGGALLNEQFF. The CDR3 coding sequence is TGTGCCAGCACCGTGGGGGGGGCCCTATTAAATGAGCAGTTCTTC.

The rearrangement links TRBV5-6 to TRBJ2-5, with 9 bases aligning to TRBD1. The CDR3 loop spans 15 amino acids. V trimming: 3 bases; J trimming: 3 bases; junction bases outside the gene matches: 6. Germline V gene lookup returns CDR1 SGHDT and CDR2 YYEEEE. The CDR3 DNA follows: TGTGCCAGCAGCTCTACGGACAGGGGAGAAGAGACCCAGTACTTC. It is translated as CASSSTDRGEETQYF.

The V call is TRBV28, the J call TRBJ2-1; possible D gene TRBD2, 7 bases. Germline CDR1 is MDHEN and CDR2 is SYDVKM. The CDR3 totals 15 residues. The V and J ends lost 3 bases and 8 bases respectively, with 17 bases between them. The CDR3: CASSFEGGRVHEQFF. The CDR3 DNA follows: TGTGCCAGCAGTTTTGAGGGGGGGAGGGTCCATGAGCAGTTCTTC.

The chain has TRBV4-1 and TRBJ1-2; D is uncertain. The CDR3 sequence is 15 residues long. Germline CDR1 is MGHRA and CDR2 is YSYEKL. Trimming took 0 bases from V and 0 from J, leaving 8 bases between them. CDR3 protein: CASSQDQNTNYGYTF. As DNA, the CDR3 is TGCGCCAGCAGCCAAGATCAGAACACTAACTATGGCTACACCTTC.

The rearrangement uses TRBV9 and TRBJ1-6; TRBD1 aligns across 8 bases. J gave up 9 bases and V 4 bases, and 6 bases lay outside the gene matches. The CDR3 covers 14 residues. The germline CDR1 and CDR2 sequences are SGDLS and YYNGEE. The CDR3 nucleotides are TGTGCCAGCAGCAAGACAGGGGCGGGTTCACCCCTCCACTTT. Its translation: CASSKTGAGSPLHF. The whole variable domain, remainder taken from reference TRBV9 and TRBJ1-6, is DSGVTQTPKHLITATGQRVTLRCSPRSGDLSVYWYQQSLDQGLQFLIQYYNGEERAKGNILERFSAQQFPDLHSELNLSSLELGDSALYFCASSKTGAGSPLHFGNGTRLTVT.

In regard to this clone: The same CDR3 arises from other DNA sequences in this sample as well. This rearrangement joins TRBV5-1 to TRBJ1-1; perhaps TRBD1 as D (6 bases). Looked up from germline, CDR1 is SGHRS and CDR2 is YFSETQ. The CDR3 runs 15 residues. Trimming removed 0 bases from V and 2 bases from J, with 11 bases in between. CDR3 nucleotides: TGCGCCAGCAGCTTGGCCGGACAGAGTAACACTGAAGCTTTCTTT. Protein sequence: CASSLAGQSNTEAFF.

The chain links TRBV5-4 to TRBJ2-1, with D tentatively TRBD1 (5 bases). V gave up 1 base and J gave up 9 bases, with 8 bases separating them. The CDR3 spans 12 residues. Per the germline V gene, CDR1 is SGHNT and CDR2 is YYREEE (reference sequence). This CDR3 reads CASSLRGFEQFF. Here the CDR3 DNA reads TGTGCCAGCAGCTTGAGGGGTTTTGAGCAGTTCTTC.

The V gene is TRBV4-2, the J gene TRBJ2-2; 8 positions agree with TRBD1. Germline lookup yields CDR1 LGHNA and CDR2 YNFKEQ. V shed 5 bases, J shed 10 bases, and the junction held 15 bases outside the gene matches. The CDR3 loop spans 16 amino acids. The CDR3 loop reads CASSGPGGDFPVELFF. CDR3 DNA sequence: TGTGCCAGCAGCGGTCCAGGGGGCGACTTTCCAGTGGAGCTGTTTTTT.

The V and J genes are TRBV19 and TRBJ1-1; 7 nucleotides match TRBD1. Germline V CDR1 and CDR2: LNHDA, SQIVND (reference sequence). The CDR3 spans 12 residues. The ends lost 5 bases at V and 5 bases at J; junction bases unmatched: 2. The CDR3 reads CASSPTGTEAFF. The CDR3, as DNA: TGTGCCAGTAGTCCGACAGGGACTGAAGCTTTCTTT.